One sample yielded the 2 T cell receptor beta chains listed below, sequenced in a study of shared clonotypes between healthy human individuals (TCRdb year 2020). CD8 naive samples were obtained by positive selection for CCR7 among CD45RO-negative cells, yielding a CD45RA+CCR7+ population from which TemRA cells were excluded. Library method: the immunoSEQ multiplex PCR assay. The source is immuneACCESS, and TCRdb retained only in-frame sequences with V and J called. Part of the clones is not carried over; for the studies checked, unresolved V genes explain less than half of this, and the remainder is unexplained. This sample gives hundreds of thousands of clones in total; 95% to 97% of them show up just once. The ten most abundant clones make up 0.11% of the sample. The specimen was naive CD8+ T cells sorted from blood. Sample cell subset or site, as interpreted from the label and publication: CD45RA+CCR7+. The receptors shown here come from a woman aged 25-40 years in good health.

CDR3 bases: TGTGCCAGTAGTATAGTGGGACAGGTGTACGAGCAGTACTTC. This translates into CASSIVGQVYEQYF. V usage is TRBV19 and J usage is TRBJ2-7, with TRBD1 matching over 8 bases. CDR3 length equals 14 residues. The junction had 3 bases not matched to a gene; V was cut back by 1 base and J by 4 bases. Germline V CDR1 and CDR2: LNHDA, SQIVND (reference sequence). Full variable domain (rest looked up from reference TRBV19 and TRBJ2-7): DGGITQSPKYLFRKEGQNVTLSCEQNLNHDAMYWYRQDPGQGLRLIYYSQIVNDFQKGDIAEGYSVSREKKESFPLTVTSAQKNPTAFYLCASSIVGQVYEQYFGPGTRLTVT.

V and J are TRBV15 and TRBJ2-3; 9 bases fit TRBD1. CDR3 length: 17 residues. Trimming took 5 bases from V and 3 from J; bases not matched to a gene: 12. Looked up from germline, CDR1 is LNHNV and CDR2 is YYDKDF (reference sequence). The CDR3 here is CATSPPPGTGLTDTQYF. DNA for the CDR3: TGTGCCACCAGCCCCCCTCCCGGGACAGGGTTGACAGATACGCAGTATTTT.